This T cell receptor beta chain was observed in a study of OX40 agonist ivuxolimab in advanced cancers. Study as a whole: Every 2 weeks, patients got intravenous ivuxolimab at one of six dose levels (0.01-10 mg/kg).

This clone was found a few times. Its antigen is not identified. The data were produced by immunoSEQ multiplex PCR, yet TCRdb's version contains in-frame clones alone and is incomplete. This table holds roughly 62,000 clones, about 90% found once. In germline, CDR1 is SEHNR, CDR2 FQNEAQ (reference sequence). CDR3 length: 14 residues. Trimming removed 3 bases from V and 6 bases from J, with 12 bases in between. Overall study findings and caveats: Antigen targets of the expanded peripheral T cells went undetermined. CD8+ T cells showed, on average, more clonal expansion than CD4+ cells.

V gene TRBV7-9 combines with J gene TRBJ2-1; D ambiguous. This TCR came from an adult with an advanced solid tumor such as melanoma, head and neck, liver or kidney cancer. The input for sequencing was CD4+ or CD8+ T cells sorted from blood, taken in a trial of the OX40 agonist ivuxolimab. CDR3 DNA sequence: TGTGCCAGCAGCTTGACACTACTTGGCAATGAGCAGTTCTTC. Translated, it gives CASSLTLLGNEQFF.